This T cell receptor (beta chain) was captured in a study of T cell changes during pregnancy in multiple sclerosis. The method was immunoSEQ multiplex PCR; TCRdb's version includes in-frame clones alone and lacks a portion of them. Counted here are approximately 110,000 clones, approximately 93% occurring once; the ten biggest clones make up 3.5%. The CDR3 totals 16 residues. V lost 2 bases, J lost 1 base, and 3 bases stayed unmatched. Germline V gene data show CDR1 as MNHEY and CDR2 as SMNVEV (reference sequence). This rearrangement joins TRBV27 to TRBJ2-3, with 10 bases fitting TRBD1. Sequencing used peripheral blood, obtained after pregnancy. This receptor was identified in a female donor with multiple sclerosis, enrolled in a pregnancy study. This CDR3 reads CASSLGTGVGTDTQYF. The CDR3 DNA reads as TGTGCCAGCAGTTTAGGGACAGGGGTAGGCACAGATACGCAGTATTTT.